The entry that follows covers one T cell receptor beta chain sequence. The antigen is unknown. Germline V gene sequence: CDR1 SGHTA, CDR2 FQGTGA. The CDR3 extends over 16 amino acids. J was trimmed by 5 bases and V by 5 bases; bases with no gene match: 6. Researchers isolated at least 6.5 million PBMCs per sample. This entry belongs to a study of blood T cells in healthy people across ages. Study-wide findings and caveats: It was the long-lived donors that had more naive CD4+ cells and higher diversity than aged donors.

A J-beta primer mix and a sample-barcoded 5' primer were used in a second PCR of about 7 to 11 cycles. Every molecule of cDNA carried a tag from a template-switch adaptor with 12 random nucleotides. Every individual sample yielded 2.5 million or more paired-end reads (each containing CDR3). TCRdb re-analysed the 5' RACE reads in MiXCR, keeping a single row per CDR3 protein. The sample gives about 780,000 distinct CDR3 sequences, about 45% of which show up once; roughly 18% is in the top ten. The sample comprised blood. This chain uses TRBV7-3 with TRBJ2-2; the match to TRBD1 covers 12 bases. The TCR sequence derives from an older man in good health. The CDR3 loop reads CASSPGTGGRTGELFF. In DNA, the CDR3 is TGTGCCAGCAGCCCCGGGACAGGGGGCAGGACCGGGGAGCTGTTTTTT.